This passage covers 14 T cell receptor beta chains from one sample sequenced in a study of CD8+ T cells in alopecia areata. Extracted RNA was reverse transcribed into cDNA, the sequencing template. Assay: immunoSEQ multiplex PCR; the TCRdb copy retains only in-frame clones and omits some. The sample yields 95,000 to 120,000 clones, roughly 64% seen once. The sample was CD8+ T cells sorted from blood. Receptors were obtained from a human donor in good health.

The chain uses TRBV5-6 and TRBJ2-5; no definite D call. The DNA end is more similar to TRBJ2-7, so the J call may be wrong. The CDR3 consists of 12 residues. The germline gives CDR1 SGHDT, CDR2 YYEEEE. The CDR3 protein is CASEDGSYEQYF. The DNA of the CDR3 is TGTGCCAGCGAAGACGGTTCCTACGAGCAGTACTTC.

This sequence joins TRBV29-1 and TRBJ2-2; no firm D call. The CDR3 has 13 residues. Trimming removed 4 bases at V and 2 bases at J, with 8 bases between. Per germline, CDR1 SQVTM and CDR2 ANQGSEA. The CDR3 loop is CSVVGINTGELFF. As DNA, the CDR3 is TGCAGCGTTGTAGGGATTAACACCGGGGAGCTGTTTTTT.

This sequence joins TRBV13 and TRBJ2-5; a possible D gene is TRBD1 (6 bases). Germline CDR1 PRHDT, CDR2 FYEKMQ (reference sequence). Trimming cost V 6 bases and J 2 bases, with 13 bases left between them. The CDR3 is 14 amino acids. CDR3 in DNA: TGTGCCAGCAGGGTTAGGGGGACACAAGAGACCCAGTACTTC. Protein sequence: CASRVRGTQETQYF.

This chain links TRBV7-9 with TRBJ1-5; TRBD1 is a possible D gene (6 bases). The CDR3 has 15 residues. Germline lookup yields CDR1 SEHNR and CDR2 FQNEAQ (reference sequence). V lost 4 bases to trimming and J lost 3 bases, with 13 bases between them. The CDR3 bases are TGTGCCAGCAGCTCCACGGACAGCCCCAATCAGCCCCAGCATTTT. Translation: CASSSTDSPNQPQHF.

This clone was detected once. The chain has TRBV9 and TRBJ2-1; the D gene is possibly TRBD1 (5 bases). Germline CDR1 SGDLS, CDR2 YYNGEE. The CDR3 runs to 12 residues. Deletions cut 2 bases from V and 9 bases from J, with 9 bases between. CDR3 in DNA: TGTGCCAGCAGCGTGTTAAGGGGTGAGCAGTTCTTC. It is translated as CASSVLRGEQFF.

This sequence joins TRBV4-1 and TRBJ1-2, with 7 bases that match TRBD1. Germline V CDR1 and CDR2: MGHRA, YSYEKL. The CDR3 extends over 15 amino acids. The V gene end was trimmed by 3 bases and the J gene end by 7 bases; junction bases not matched to a gene: 11. CDR3 DNA: TGCGCCAGCAGCCACCGGTCATCCGACAGGGCTGGCTACACCTTC. Its protein is CASSHRSSDRAGYTF.

The chain recombines TRBV15 with TRBJ2-1; D may be TRBD1 (6 bases). This CDR3 spans 15 amino acids. From germline, CDR1 is LNHNV and CDR2 YYDKDF (reference sequence). With 0 bases removed from V and 9 bases from J, the gap between germline ends came to 15 bases. This CDR3 reads CATSRDSTGQGEQFF. In DNA, the CDR3 is TGTGCCACCAGCAGAGATAGCACAGGGCAAGGTGAGCAGTTCTTC.

This clone was found a few times. The rearrangement joins TRBV28 to TRBJ2-1; 8 bases map to TRBD1. The CDR3 covers 17 residues. The junction had 14 bases not matched to a gene; V was cut back by 6 bases and J by 4 bases. Germline V gene data show CDR1 as MDHEN and CDR2 as SYDVKM. The CDR3 sequence: CASSRGLGQVPYNEQFF. The CDR3 DNA reads as TGTGCCAGCAGCCGGGGCTTGGGACAGGTACCATACAATGAGCAGTTCTTC.

The chain's CDR3 is CASSLPSLAGKETQYF. In DNA, the CDR3 is TGTGCCAGCAGCTTACCTTCCCTAGCGGGAAAAGAGACCCAGTACTTC. The gene calls are TRBV11-1 and TRBJ2-5, with 9 bases matching TRBD2. J gave up 3 bases and V 2 bases, and 7 bases lay outside the gene matches. The CDR3 has 16 amino acids. Germline V gene sequence: CDR1 SGHAT, CDR2 FQDESV (reference sequence).

This clone was recorded a few times. This CDR3 reads CASRAPGQVNSPLHF. DNA for the CDR3: TGTGCCAGCAGAGCTCCGGGACAAGTTAATTCACCCCTCCACTTT. The chain recombines TRBV27 with TRBJ1-6; D possibly corresponds to TRBD1 (6 bases). CDR1 is MNHEY, CDR2 SMNVEV, per germline (reference sequence). V was cut by 6 bases and J by 6 bases, with 15 bases left in between. The CDR3 sequence is 15 residues long.

The gene calls are TRBV29-1 and TRBJ1-1; 8 bases map to TRBD1. In germline, CDR1 is SQVTM, CDR2 ANQGSEA. V lost 4 bases and J lost 8; bases outside the gene matches: 9. This CDR3 is 13 amino acids long. CDR3 region: CSVAPTGAVEAFF. As DNA, the CDR3 is TGCAGCGTTGCCCCGACAGGGGCGGTCGAAGCTTTCTTT.

This chain connects TRBV2 to TRBJ1-5; 9 nucleotides line up with TRBD1. CDR1 is SNHLY and CDR2 is FYNNEI in the germline V gene. The CDR3 consists of 19 residues. J lost 1 base, V lost 0 bases, and 10 bases had no gene match. The CDR3 DNA is TGTGCCAGCAGTGAAGCGTGGGGACAGGGTATGAAAAGCAATCAGCCCCAGCATTTT. This translates into CASSEAWGQGMKSNQPQHF.

The chain is built from TRBV13 and TRBJ2-5; TRBD2 agrees at 13 bases. Germline CDR1 reads PRHDT; CDR2 reads FYEKMQ (reference sequence). The CDR3 length is 16 residues. With V trimmed by 5 bases and J by 1 base, 4 bases remained unmatched. The CDR3 sequence is CASSLRTSGSQETQYF. In DNA form, the CDR3 reads TGTGCCAGCAGCCTACGGACTAGCGGGAGCCAAGAGACCCAGTACTTC. The full variable domain, in which reference TRBV13 and TRBJ2-5 provide the parts outside the CDR3, is AAGVIQSPRHLIKEKRETATLKCYPIPRHDTVYWYQQGPGQDPQFLISFYEKMQSDKGSIPDRFSAQQFSDYHSELNMSSLELGDSALYFCASSLRTSGSQETQYFGPGTRLLVL.

The chain links TRBV27 to TRBJ2-5; D is undetermined. Germline V gene sequence: CDR1 MNHEY, CDR2 SMNVEV (reference sequence). There are 14 residues in the CDR3. With 1 base removed from V and 1 base from J, the gap between germline ends came to 7 bases. In nucleotides, the CDR3 is TGTGCCAGCAGTTTATGGGCTGGCCAAGAGACCCAGTACTTC. It encodes CASSLWAGQETQYF.